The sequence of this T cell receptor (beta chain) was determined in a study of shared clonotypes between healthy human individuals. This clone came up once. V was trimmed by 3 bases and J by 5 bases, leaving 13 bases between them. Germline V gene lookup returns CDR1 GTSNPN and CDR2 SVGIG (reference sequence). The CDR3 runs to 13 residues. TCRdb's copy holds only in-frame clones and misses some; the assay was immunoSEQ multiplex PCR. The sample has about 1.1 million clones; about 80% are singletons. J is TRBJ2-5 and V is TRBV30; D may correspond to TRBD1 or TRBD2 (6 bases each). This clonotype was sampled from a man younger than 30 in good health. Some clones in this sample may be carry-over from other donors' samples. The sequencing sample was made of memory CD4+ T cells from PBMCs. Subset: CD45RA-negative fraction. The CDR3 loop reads CAWRRGAGETQYF. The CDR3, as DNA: TGTGCCTGGAGAAGGGGGGCAGGGGAGACCCAGTACTTC.